The table lists the clone carrying this T cell receptor beta chain with a few counts. Its antigen is not known. Time point of the sample: persistent/refractory GD, antithyroid drugs over 5 years with positive TRAb. Making the TCR library involved RNA that had been extracted from PBMCs. Building of the TCR beta libraries involved iRepertoire HTBI primers and Arm-PCR of CDR3 regions. Via MiXCR, TCRdb re-called the multiplex PCR reads, giving one row per CDR3 protein. The sample has a few hundred thousand distinct CDR3 sequences, roughly 23% seen once. The record originates from a study of regulatory T cells in long-lasting Graves disease. Study-level findings and limits: The TCR repertoire of persistent Graves' patients was less diverse than that of newly diagnosed ones. Preferential use of TRBV28, TRBJ1-2 and TRBJ2-5 was seen in persistent disease.

Germline CDR1 is LGHNT and CDR2 is FRNRAP. V lost 3 bases to trimming and J lost 3 bases, with 15 bases between them. The CDR3 consists of 15 residues. This sequence originates from a female donor with Graves disease. The input for sequencing was peripheral blood mononuclear cells (PBMCs), taken when the disease was refractory, from a patient treated with antithyroid drugs. The chain combines TRBV12-5 with TRBJ2-7; the D gene is possibly TRBD1 (6 bases). The CDR3: CASGFSELQGYEQYF. CDR3 sequence (DNA): TGTGCTAGTGGTTTCTCCGAACTACAGGGCTACGAGCAGTACTTC.